A single sample is the source of the 9 T cell receptor beta chains below, sequenced in a study of T cell responses to AZD1222 COVID-19 vaccine. Clones were read by immunoSEQ multiplex PCR, and TCRdb kept only the in-frame ones, dropping some. The sample lists around 53,000 clones; 75% to 90% were seen once. The input for sequencing was peripheral blood, taken on day 0 of MenACWY control vaccination. Source of these receptors: an adult in good health.

J is TRBJ2-1 and V is TRBV5-4; the D gene is possibly TRBD2 (6 bases). V was clipped by 4 bases and J by 7 bases, with 21 bases between them. Germline V gives CDR1 SGHNT, CDR2 YYREEE (reference sequence). CDR3 length: 16 residues. The DNA for the CDR3 is TGTGCCAGCAGCGCGGCCTTTGCGGGATTGAGGAATGAGCAGTTCTTC. It specifies CASSAAFAGLRNEQFF.

This clone was counted between two and nine times. The DNA of the CDR3 is TGTGCCAGCGGAGACACTAGCAATCAGCCCCAGCATTTT. This codes for CASGDTSNQPQHF. This chain joins TRBV19 and TRBJ1-5; D is unclear. The ends were cut back, 9 bases at V and 0 bases at J, with 9 bases in the middle. Per germline, CDR1 LNHDA and CDR2 SQIVND (reference sequence). This CDR3 is 13 amino acids long.

The J gene is TRBJ2-1, the V gene TRBV15; tentatively, D is TRBD2 (5 bases). Trimming pared 0 bases from V and 0 bases from J, leaving 12 bases between. CDR3 length: 17 amino acids. From germline, CDR1 is LNHNV and CDR2 YYDKDF (reference sequence). CDR3 bases: TGTGCCACCAGCAGAGATCTAGCTCAGAGCTCCTACAATGAGCAGTTCTTC. Residues: CATSRDLAQSSYNEQFF.

In this sample, this clone turned up once. This rearrangement joins TRBV24-1 to TRBJ2-7; tentative D call: TRBD2 (6 bases). This CDR3 contains 16 residues. The germline CDR1 and CDR2 sequences are KGHDR and SFDVKD. Trimming shortened V by 5 bases and J by 0 bases, and 16 bases separated the two germline ends. The CDR3 coding sequence is TGTGCCACCAGTGGGAATAGCGGCGGGAACTCCTACGAGCAGTACTTC. Translated: CATSGNSGGNSYEQYF.

The chain combines TRBV5-4 with TRBJ1-2; 10 nucleotides agree with TRBD1. The V and J ends lost 3 bases and 1 base, in that order; junction bases with no gene match: 6. This CDR3 spans 16 amino acids. CDR1 and CDR2 (germline): SGHNT, YYREEE (reference sequence). The CDR3: CASSSRQGAINYGYTF. Here the CDR3 DNA reads TGTGCCAGCAGCTCGAGACAGGGGGCTATTAACTATGGCTACACCTTC.

The chain uses TRBV27 and TRBJ2-7, with a possible D match to TRBD2 (6 bases). This CDR3 region has 13 residues. In germline, CDR1 is MNHEY, CDR2 SMNVEV (reference sequence). V was pared by 2 bases and J by 7 bases, with 12 bases between. CDR3 coding DNA: TGTGCCAGCAGTTTAGCGGGGTCTGGGGAGCAGTACTTC. Residues: CASSLAGSGEQYF.

V usage is TRBV6-1 and J usage is TRBJ2-7; TRBD1 is a possible D gene (5 bases). This CDR3 is 15 amino acids long. The V gene's germline CDR1 is MNHNS and CDR2 SASEGT. Trimming took off 0 bases at V and 4 bases at J, with 13 bases between the two ends. CDR3 nucleotides: TGTGCCAGCAGTGAAGCAGGCAGGGTCGGATACGAGCAGTACTTC. This sequence encodes CASSEAGRVGYEQYF.

The chain is built from TRBV5-1 and TRBJ2-1; TRBD2 matches 8 bases. The germline V gene has CDR1 SGHRS and CDR2 YFSETQ. The CDR3 has 15 residues. The V gene end was trimmed by 5 bases and the J gene end by 7 bases; junction bases not matched to a gene: 11. As DNA, the CDR3 is TGCGCCAGCAGAGGGGCCAGCGGGAGTGAGAATGAGCAGTTCTTC. It translates to CASRGASGSENEQFF.

The rearrangement uses TRBV5-1 and TRBJ2-7; D possibly corresponds to TRBD1 (5 bases). The CDR3 consists of 13 residues. Trimming took off 4 bases at V and 5 bases at J, with 13 bases between the two ends. Germline lookup yields CDR1 SGHRS and CDR2 YFSETQ. This chain's CDR3 is CASSPRRGDEQYF. CDR3 nucleotides: TGCGCCAGCAGCCCTCGAAGGGGTGACGAGCAGTACTTC.